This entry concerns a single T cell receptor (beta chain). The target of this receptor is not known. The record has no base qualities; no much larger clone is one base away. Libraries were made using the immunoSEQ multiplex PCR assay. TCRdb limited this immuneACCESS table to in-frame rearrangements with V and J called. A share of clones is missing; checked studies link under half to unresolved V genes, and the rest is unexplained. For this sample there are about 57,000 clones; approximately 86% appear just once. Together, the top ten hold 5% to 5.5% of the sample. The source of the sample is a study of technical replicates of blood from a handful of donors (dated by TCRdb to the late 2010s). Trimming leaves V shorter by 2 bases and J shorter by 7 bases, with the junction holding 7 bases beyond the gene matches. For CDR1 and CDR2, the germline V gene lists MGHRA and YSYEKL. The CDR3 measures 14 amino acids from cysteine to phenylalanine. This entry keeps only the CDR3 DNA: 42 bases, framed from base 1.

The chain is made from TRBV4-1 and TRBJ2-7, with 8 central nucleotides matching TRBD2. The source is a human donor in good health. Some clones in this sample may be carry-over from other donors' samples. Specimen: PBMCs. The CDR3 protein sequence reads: CASSQRAPGGEQYF. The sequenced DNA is TGCGCCAGCAGCCAACGGGCGCCGGGGGGGGAGCAGTACTTC.